What follows are 17 T cell receptor beta chains derived from one specimen sequenced in a study of identical twins. TCRdb reanalysed the 5' RACE reads using MiXCR and keeps one entry per CDR3 protein. The sample contains about 720,000 distinct CDR3 sequences, around 8.6% of which appear only once. This same sample was also taken into another study, of yellow fever vaccine responses in identical twins.

Sequenced input: PBMCs. Receptors were obtained from a woman between 18 and 29 years old in good health.

The chain links TRBV7-2 to TRBJ2-1; possible D gene TRBD1, 5 bases. Germline-derived CDR1 and CDR2 are SGHTA and FQGNSA. The ends were cut back, 5 bases at V and 0 bases at J, with 11 bases in the middle. The CDR3 is made up of 15 amino acids. The CDR3 DNA follows: TGTGCCAGCAGCGACCAGGGAAGCTCCTACAATGAGCAGTTCTTC. Translated: CASSDQGSSYNEQFF.

This chain uses TRBV6-2 or TRBV6-3 with TRBJ2-6; D gene ambiguous. V lost 4 bases, J lost 4 bases, and 11 bases lay in between. Germline V lookup: CDR1 MNHEY, CDR2 SVGEGT. This CDR3 is 15 amino acids long. CDR3 bases: TGTGCCAGCAGTTTAAGCGCTCCAGGGGCCAACGTCCTGACTTTC. The encoded protein is CASSLSAPGANVLTF.

This clonotype was picked up many times. The CDR3 coding sequence is TGCGCCAGCAGCTTGGCTAGCGGGGCCCATGAGCAGTTCTTC. Protein product: CASSLASGAHEQFF. This chain joins TRBV5-1 and TRBJ2-1; 9 bases are shared with TRBD2. This CDR3 contains 14 residues. CDR1 and CDR2 from the germline V gene are SGHRS and YFSETQ. The J segment lost 8 bases and the V segment lost 0 bases, leaving 3 bases of the junction unmatched.

V is TRBV28 and J is TRBJ2-7, with 7 bases that match TRBD2. V was clipped by 8 bases and J by 7 bases; unmatched bases: 17. Germline V gene lookup returns CDR1 MDHEN and CDR2 SYDVKM. CDR3 length equals 15 residues. CDR3 bases: TGTGCCAGCCCCGCCCCCGGGACTACCCAGGGTGAGCAGTACTTC. This gives the protein CASPAPGTTQGEQYF.

This clonotype appeared many times. The chain carries TRBV12-3 or TRBV12-4 and TRBJ2-7, with D possibly being TRBD1 or TRBD2 (5 bases each). V lost 6 bases and J 2 bases, leaving 11 bases between the germline ends. The CDR3 covers 13 residues. CDR3 sequence: CASSWGSTYEQYF. The DNA for the CDR3 is TGTGCCAGCAGCTGGGGGAGTACCTACGAGCAGTACTTC.

This clonotype was observed a few times. V usage is TRBV24-1 and J usage is TRBJ2-2; no clear D. In germline, CDR1 is KGHDR, CDR2 SFDVKD. The length of the CDR3 is 14 residues. Trimming removed 3 bases from V and 1 base from J, with 5 bases in between. The CDR3 is CATSDMVNTGELFF. In nucleotides, the CDR3 is TGTGCCACCAGTGATATGGTGAACACCGGGGAGCTGTTTTTT.

In its sample, this clonotype was seen a few times. The chain joins TRBV30 to TRBJ2-1; D is possibly TRBD1 or TRBD2 (6 bases each). V lost 5 bases to trimming and J lost 7 bases, with 21 bases between them. CDR1 is GTSNPN, CDR2 SVGIG, per germline (reference sequence). The CDR3 runs to 15 residues. This CDR3 is CAWESFGGRLNEQFF. In nucleotides, the CDR3 is TGTGCCTGGGAATCCTTCGGGGGCAGGCTAAATGAGCAGTTCTTC.

This clonotype was recorded many times. The genes are TRBV20-1 and TRBJ2-7; D might be TRBD2 (6 bases). The CDR3 spans 13 residues. With 3 bases removed from V and 4 bases from J, the gap between germline ends came to 13 bases. Germline assignment: CDR1 DFQATT and CDR2 SNEGSKA (reference sequence). As DNA, the CDR3 is TGCAGTGCTAGGGATGGGACTTCTTACGAGCAGTACTTC. Translated: CSARDGTSYEQYF.

This clonotype has more than one count but fewer than ten. CDR3 nucleotide sequence: TGTGCCAGCAGCGCGAGCGGGACAGGGACATACGAGCAGTACTTC. Encoded protein: CASSASGTGTYEQYF. The chain is built from TRBV7-8 and TRBJ2-7, with TRBD1 identical over 9 bases. The germline CDR1 and CDR2 sequences are SGHVS and FQNEAQ. The CDR3 consists of 15 residues. V dropped 5 bases and J dropped 4; count of bases not matched to a gene: 9.

This clonotype was picked up a small number of times. This chain joins TRBV20-1 and TRBJ2-3, with TRBD2 matching 8 bases. The germline V gene encodes CDR1 DFQATT and CDR2 SNEGSKA (reference sequence). Trimming took 7 bases from V and 5 from J; bases not matched to a gene: 5. CDR3 size: 12 residues. In nucleotides, the CDR3 is TGCAGTGGATCCCTAGCGGGAGATACGCAGTATTTT. Translating it yields CSGSLAGDTQYF.

Of note for this clonotype: The junction differs from germline at one of its ends, possibly a read error. V gene TRBV6-5 combines with J gene TRBJ2-2; a weak D match, TRBD2 (5 bases). The CDR3 covers 19 residues. Germline V gene data show CDR1 as MNHEY and CDR2 as SVGAGI. This CDR3 is CARSYAPGMHSANTGELFF. For the CDR3, the DNA is TGTGCCAGGAGTTACGCCCCGGGGATGCACAGCGCGAACACCGGGGAGCTGTTTTTT.

The rearrangement links TRBV5-1 to TRBJ1-1, with a weak D call TRBD1 (6 bases). Trimming pared 4 bases from V and 1 base from J, leaving 11 bases between. Germline assignment: CDR1 SGHRS and CDR2 YFSETQ. The CDR3 has 14 residues. CDR3 protein: CASSGTGKNTEAFF. CDR3 bases: TGCGCCAGCAGCGGTACAGGGAAGAACACTGAAGCTTTCTTT.

Comment on this clonotype: The CDR3 does not end in the conserved phenylalanine or tryptophan, so this is likely a read error. Because the CDR3's place on the DNA is in doubt, the DNA is left out and the CDR3 is given as listed by TCRdb. V gene TRBV21-1 combines with J gene TRBJ2-1. TRBV21-1 is recorded as a pseudogene. The CDR3 contains 8 residues when both ends are counted. Here the CDR3 reads CASSKAVD.

The rearrangement joins TRBV29-1 to TRBJ1-1, with D unresolved. The CDR3 has 14 residues. Germline V gives CDR1 SQVTM, CDR2 ANQGSEA. The V end was cut by 5 bases, the J end by 2 bases, with 15 bases between. The CDR3 loop is CSVQDGPLNTEAFF. Here the CDR3 DNA reads TGCAGCGTTCAGGACGGACCCCTAAACACTGAAGCTTTCTTT.

This clonotype was observed a few times. The chain uses TRBV5-1 and TRBJ2-3; D is possibly TRBD1 (6 bases). V was shortened by 2 bases and J by 2 bases, with 21 bases between the two germline ends. CDR3 length: 18 residues. Looked up from germline, CDR1 is SGHRS and CDR2 is YFSETQ. The CDR3 spells CASSFPRETGVDTDTQYF. The CDR3 DNA follows: TGCGCCAGCAGCTTCCCCAGAGAGACAGGTGTGGACACAGATACGCAGTATTTT. Complete variable domain (other parts from reference TRBV5-1 and TRBJ2-3): KAGVTQTPRYLIKTRGQQVTLSCSPISGHRSVSWYQQTPGQGLQFLFEYFSETQRNKGNFPGRFSGRQFSNSRSEMNVSTLELGDSALYLCASSFPRETGVDTDTQYFGPGTRLTVL.

The gene calls are TRBV6-1 and TRBJ2-1; 8 bases are a match to TRBD1. The length of the CDR3 is 15 residues. Trimming at V came to 7 bases and at J to 4 bases, leaving 9 bases not matched to a gene. Germline V gene data show CDR1 as MNHNS and CDR2 as SASEGT. The CDR3: CASTTDRGDYNEQFF. In DNA, the CDR3 is TGTGCCAGCACTACCGACAGGGGAGATTACAATGAGCAGTTCTTC.

This clonotype has ten or more counts. The chain has TRBV6-2 or TRBV6-3 and TRBJ2-1, with D perhaps matching TRBD2 (6 bases). The CDR3 runs 12 residues. CDR1 is MNHEY and CDR2 is SVGEGT in the germline V gene. The V gene lost 7 bases and the J gene lost 9 bases, with 13 bases spanning the gap. The CDR3, as DNA: TGTGCCAGCAAGGAGGGAATTGGTGAGCAGTTCTTC. It is translated as CASKEGIGEQFF.